These 10 T cell receptor beta chains share one sample of origin, sequenced in a study of blood T cell repertoires in COVID-19. Sequenced by immunoSEQ multiplex PCR; TCRdb stores in-frame clones only, minus some. The sample lists 90,000 to 150,000 clones; 85% were seen once. Specimen: peripheral blood. The receptors were sampled from a man older than 75 with acute or convalescent COVID-19.

This clone was seen only a few times. The chain has TRBV7-8 and TRBJ2-7; TRBD1 is a possible D gene (5 bases). This CDR3 has 15 amino acids. Trimming removed 4 bases at V and 3 bases at J, with 16 bases between. Germline V gene data show CDR1 as SGHVS and CDR2 as FQNEAQ. Here the CDR3 reads CASSSILTDIYEQYF. In nucleotides, the CDR3 is TGTGCCAGCAGCTCTATACTGACGGACATCTACGAGCAGTACTTC.

The chain recombines TRBV5-1 with TRBJ2-7; 10 bases line up with TRBD1. J gave up 0 bases and V 1 base, and 4 bases lay outside the gene matches. The germline V gene has CDR1 SGHRS and CDR2 YFSETQ. This CDR3 contains 16 residues. The CDR3 loop is CASSLLGQGISYEQYF. CDR3 nucleotide sequence: TGCGCCAGCAGCTTGTTGGGACAGGGGATCTCCTACGAGCAGTACTTC.

The chain employs TRBV19 and TRBJ1-5; the match to TRBD1 covers 8 bases. CDR3 length: 14 residues. Germline assignment: CDR1 LNHDA and CDR2 SQIVND (reference sequence). V shed 6 bases, J shed 3 bases, and the junction held 4 bases outside the gene matches. The CDR3, as DNA: TGTGCCAGTAGCACGACAGGGGTCAATCAGCCCCAGCATTTT. Protein: CASSTTGVNQPQHF.

In its sample, this clone was seen a few times. This rearrangement joins TRBV28 to TRBJ1-1; TRBD1 agrees at 10 bases. The CDR3 is made up of 18 amino acids. Per germline, CDR1 MDHEN and CDR2 SYDVKM. V shed 4 bases and J 3 bases; nucleotides not matched to a gene: 14. The CDR3 reads CASSSPRRDRGFDTEAFF. CDR3 DNA: TGTGCCAGCAGTTCCCCCCGCCGGGACAGGGGCTTTGACACTGAAGCTTTCTTT.

The chain couples TRBV5-1 to TRBJ1-1; weak D call: TRBD1 (5 bases). V was cut by 0 bases and J by 5 bases, with 11 bases left in between. This CDR3 is 14 amino acids long. Germline V gene sequence: CDR1 SGHRS, CDR2 YFSETQ. The CDR3 sequence is CASSLDRPGTEAFF. The CDR3 DNA is TGCGCCAGCAGCTTGGACAGGCCAGGAACTGAAGCTTTCTTT.

A single count supports this clone. The V and J genes are TRBV15 and TRBJ2-3; 10 nucleotides line up with TRBD2. The junction had 6 bases not matched to a gene; V was cut back by 0 bases and J by 6 bases. The germline CDR1 and CDR2 sequences are LNHNV and YYDKDF (reference sequence). The CDR3 has 16 residues. CDR3 in DNA: TGTGCCACCAGCAGAGATCCAAGCGGGGGGGTGGATACGCAGTATTTT. This translates into CATSRDPSGGVDTQYF. The variable domain in full, completed from reference TRBV15 and TRBJ2-3, reads DAMVIQNPRYQVTQFGKPVTLSCSQTLNHNVMYWYQQKSSQAPKLLFHYYDKDFNNEADTPDNFQSRRPNTSFCFLDIRSPGLGDTAMYLCATSRDPSGGVDTQYFGPGTRLTVL.

For this clone: This specimen includes other DNA sequences encoding the same CDR3. The V call is TRBV6-6, the J call TRBJ1-2, with 7 positions matching TRBD1. The CDR3 sequence is 14 residues long. The trim removed 0 bases at V and 2 bases at J, leaving 0 bases unmatched. Per the germline V gene, CDR1 is MNHNY and CDR2 is SVGAGI (reference sequence). In DNA, the CDR3 is TGTGCCAGCAGTTACTCGGGACAGAACTATGGCTACACCTTC. Protein: CASSYSGQNYGYTF.

This rearrangement joins TRBV4-2 to TRBJ1-2; D unclear. Germline V lookup: CDR1 LGHNA, CDR2 YNFKEQ. The CDR3 has 12 residues. Between the trimmed V and J ends, which lost 0 bases and 8 bases, there was a span of 7 bases. The CDR3 bases are TGTGCCAGCAGCCAAGATGGGAGAGGCTACACCTTC. It translates to CASSQDGRGYTF.

The rearrangement joins TRBV6-1 to TRBJ1-5, with 7 bases that match TRBD1. Germline trimming cut 2 bases from V and 2 bases from J; bases unmatched to any gene: 6. CDR1 is MNHNS, CDR2 SASEGT, per germline. This CDR3 region has 16 residues. Here the CDR3 DNA reads TGTGCCAGCAGTGAAACTCAGGGGGAGGGCAATCAGCCCCAGCATTTT. Its translation is CASSETQGEGNQPQHF.

The chain has TRBV2 and TRBJ1-1, with 9 bases that match TRBD1. Trimming cost V 6 bases and J 1 base; bases outside gene matches: 3. Germline V gene lookup returns CDR1 SNHLY and CDR2 FYNNEI. The CDR3 has 14 residues. The CDR3, as DNA: TGTGCCAGCAGGGGGACAGGGAAGAACACTGAAGCTTTCTTT. Residues: CASRGTGKNTEAFF.